The 7 T cell receptor beta chains listed next were all sequenced from one sample in a study of STAT5B mutations in CD4+ large granular lymphocyte leukemia. Method: immunoSEQ multiplex PCR; TCRdb's copy keeps in-frame clones and lacks some. The sample contains 25,000 to 30,000 clones, approximately 79% of which appear only once. Sequences were obtained from CD4+ T cells from blood buffy coats. All receptors come from a human donor in good health.

The chain uses TRBV7-9 and TRBJ1-2, with 8 positions matching TRBD1. V lost 1 base, J lost 6 bases, and 1 base stayed unmatched. This CDR3 spans 13 amino acids. Germline-derived CDR1 and CDR2 are SEHNR and FQNEAQ (reference sequence). The DNA of the CDR3 is TGTGCCAGCAGCTTAGGGACAGGGAATGGCTACACCTTC. Its protein product is CASSLGTGNGYTF.

The chain recombines TRBV11-2 with TRBJ1-2; no firm D call. Germline CDR1 reads SGHAT; CDR2 reads FQNNGV. With 3 bases removed from V and 2 bases from J, the gap between germline ends came to 13 bases. The CDR3 sequence is 15 residues long. As DNA, the CDR3 is TGTGCCAGCAGCTTGGCCGGCCTTCTCAACTATGGCTACACCTTC. Encoded protein: CASSLAGLLNYGYTF.

This chain links TRBV5-1 with TRBJ2-7, with 8 bases lining up with TRBD1. Germline loops: CDR1 SGHRS, CDR2 YFSETQ. The CDR3 has 13 amino acids. Unmatched junction bases numbered 3, after V lost 4 bases and J lost 3 bases. CDR3 residues: CASSLTGGYEQYV. In nucleotides, the CDR3 is TGCGCCAGCAGCCTAACAGGGGGCTACGAGCAGTACGTC.

This sequence joins TRBV6-5 and TRBJ2-3; possible D gene TRBD2, 6 bases. V shed 0 bases and J shed 8 bases, with 6 bases lying between them. From germline, CDR1 is MNHEY and CDR2 SVGAGI. This CDR3 is built from 12 residues. This CDR3 reads CASSYSGGTQYF. CDR3 sequence (DNA): TGTGCCAGCAGTTACTCCGGGGGTACGCAGTATTTT.

The V call is TRBV2, the J call TRBJ2-3, with 9 bases aligning to TRBD2. The CDR3 spans 16 residues. The V segment lost 4 bases and the J segment 5 bases; nucleotides outside the gene matches: 10. CDR1 SNHLY and CDR2 FYNNEI come from the germline V gene. The CDR3 sequence is CASSATASGAGDTQYF. The CDR3 DNA follows: TGTGCCAGCAGTGCCACGGCTAGCGGGGCGGGAGATACGCAGTATTTT.

The table lists this clone with a count of one. V gene TRBV18 combines with J gene TRBJ1-3; no reliable D call. The CDR3 length is 16 residues. Germline V gene sequence: CDR1 KGHSH, CDR2 LQKENI. V lost 5 bases and J 1 base, leaving 15 bases between the germline ends. CDR3 region: CASSFSGAGSGNTIYF. For the CDR3, the DNA is TGTGCCAGCTCATTTTCGGGAGCCGGTTCTGGAAACACCATATATTTT.

V gene TRBV7-2 combines with J gene TRBJ2-2, with D hard to call. The V end lost 4 bases, the J end lost 4 bases, and 16 bases lay between the germline ends. The germline CDR1 and CDR2 sequences are SGHTA and FQGNSA. CDR3 length equals 16 residues. The CDR3 DNA is TGTGCCAGCAGCTCCACAATCTCAAGCGTCACCGGGGAGCTGTTTTTT. Translation: CASSSTISSVTGELFF.